The present T cell receptor (beta chain) was sequenced within a study of blood T cell repertoires in COVID-19. Looking at the study overall: Sources were T cells, B-cell-depleted T cells, or PBMCs; the material itself was cDNA or gDNA.

Only one count was recorded for this clone. The CDR3 runs to 16 residues. Germline CDR1 reads SGHAT; CDR2 reads FQNNGV. After removal of 5 bases from V and 2 bases from J, the junction contained 12 bases not matched to a gene. Original data processing: Estimation of nucleated cell counts relied on the amplification of reference gene primers. The data were produced by immunoSEQ multiplex PCR, yet TCRdb's version contains in-frame clones alone and is incomplete. D and trimming come from the DNA, and the V and J calls and clone size come from that table. Seen here are about 340,000 clones, about four fifths observed once, and the top ten hold 2.5% to 3%.

This receptor was identified in a man aged 25 to 40 with active or convalescent COVID-19. Sequences were obtained from peripheral blood. The V gene is TRBV11-2, the J gene TRBJ2-7; TRBD2 matches 7 bases. CDR3 nucleotides: TGTGCCAGCAGCCGGTCTGGCGAAGGGAGGGCCTACGAGCAGTACTTC. Amino acids: CASSRSGEGRAYEQYF.